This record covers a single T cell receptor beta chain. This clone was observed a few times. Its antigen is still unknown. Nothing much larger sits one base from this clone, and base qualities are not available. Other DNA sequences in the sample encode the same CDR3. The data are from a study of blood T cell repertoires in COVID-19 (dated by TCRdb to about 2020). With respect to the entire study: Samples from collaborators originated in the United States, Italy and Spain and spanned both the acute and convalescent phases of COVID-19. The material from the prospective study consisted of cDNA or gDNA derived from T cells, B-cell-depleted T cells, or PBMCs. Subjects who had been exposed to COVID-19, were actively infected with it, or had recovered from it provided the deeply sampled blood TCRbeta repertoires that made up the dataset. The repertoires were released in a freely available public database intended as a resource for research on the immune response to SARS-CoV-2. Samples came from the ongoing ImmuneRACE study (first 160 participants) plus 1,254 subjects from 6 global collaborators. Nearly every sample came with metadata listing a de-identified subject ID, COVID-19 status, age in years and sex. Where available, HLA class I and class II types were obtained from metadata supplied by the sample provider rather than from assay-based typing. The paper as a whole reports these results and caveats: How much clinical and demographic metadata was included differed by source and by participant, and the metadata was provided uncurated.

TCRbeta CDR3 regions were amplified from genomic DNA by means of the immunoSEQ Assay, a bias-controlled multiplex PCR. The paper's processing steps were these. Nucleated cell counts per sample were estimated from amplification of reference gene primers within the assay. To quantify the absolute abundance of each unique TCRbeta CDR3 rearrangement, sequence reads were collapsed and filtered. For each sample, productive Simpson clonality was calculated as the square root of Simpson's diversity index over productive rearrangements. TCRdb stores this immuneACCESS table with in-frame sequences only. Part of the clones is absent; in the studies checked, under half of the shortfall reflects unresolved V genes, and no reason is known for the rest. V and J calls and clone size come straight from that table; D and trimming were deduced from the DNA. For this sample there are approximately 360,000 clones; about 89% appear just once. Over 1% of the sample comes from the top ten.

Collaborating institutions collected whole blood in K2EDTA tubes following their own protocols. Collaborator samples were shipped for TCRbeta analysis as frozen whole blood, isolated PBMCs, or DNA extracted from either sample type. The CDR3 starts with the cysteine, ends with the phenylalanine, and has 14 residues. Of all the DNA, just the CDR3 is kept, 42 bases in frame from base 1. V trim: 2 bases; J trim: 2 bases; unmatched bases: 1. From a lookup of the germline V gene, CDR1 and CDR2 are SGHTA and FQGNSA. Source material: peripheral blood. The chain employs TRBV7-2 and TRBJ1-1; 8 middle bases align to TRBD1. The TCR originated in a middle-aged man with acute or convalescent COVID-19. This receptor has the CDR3 CASSLQGANTEAFF. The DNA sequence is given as TGTGCCAGCAGCTTACAGGGGGCTAACACTGAAGCTTTCTTT.